The clone carrying this T cell receptor (beta chain) was detected a few times. Its antigen is unidentified. This entry comes from a study of blood T cells in healthy people across ages. Germline CDR1 and CDR2: MNHNY and SVGAGI (reference sequence). The ends lost 4 bases at V and 4 bases at J; junction bases unmatched: 10. The length of the CDR3 is 16 residues. Whole-study findings and limits: Among long-lived donors, naive CD4+ cells were more numerous and diversity higher than in aged donors.

For the second PCR, which ran for roughly 7 to 11 cycles, a sample-barcoded 5' primer and a J-beta primer mix were used. Each single sample gave us at least 3 million CDR3-containing paired-end reads. TCRdb processed the 5' RACE reads anew with MiXCR; each CDR3 protein has one entry. The data contain under 2,000,000 distinct CDR3 sequences, around 50% of them singletons. Sequenced material: blood. V is TRBV6-6 and J is TRBJ2-5; TRBD1 agrees at 9 bases. The TCR comes from a woman aged 40-49 years in good health. CDR3 sequence: CASSLQWTGERETQYF. In DNA form, the CDR3 reads TGTGCCAGCAGTTTACAATGGACAGGGGAAAGAGAGACCCAGTACTTC.